This T cell receptor (beta chain) was observed in a study of PD-L1 blockade in urothelial cancer. The germline V gene encodes CDR1 MDHEN and CDR2 SYDVKM. The CDR3 totals 15 residues. The V and J ends lost 6 bases and 4 bases respectively, with 18 bases between them. Regarding this clone: Its target is not known.

Study results and limitations: Stronger expansion of tumor-associated clones in blood at 3 weeks distinguished durable-benefit patients.

This table comes from immunoSEQ multiplex PCR, and its TCRdb copy is limited to in-frame clones, with some not included. The table has 85,000 to 100,000 clones, more than 85% seen once; the top ten hold over 9%. The V and J genes are TRBV28 and TRBJ2-5; D is possibly TRBD1 (5 bases). The source was PBMCs, collected around atezolizumab (anti-PD-L1) treatment. The TCR was taken from a man aged 60-69 years with urothelial cancer. In DNA form, the CDR3 reads TGTGCCAGCAGACCCCAGGGCTGGATGTCAGAGACCCAGTACTTC. It translates to CASRPQGWMSETQYF.